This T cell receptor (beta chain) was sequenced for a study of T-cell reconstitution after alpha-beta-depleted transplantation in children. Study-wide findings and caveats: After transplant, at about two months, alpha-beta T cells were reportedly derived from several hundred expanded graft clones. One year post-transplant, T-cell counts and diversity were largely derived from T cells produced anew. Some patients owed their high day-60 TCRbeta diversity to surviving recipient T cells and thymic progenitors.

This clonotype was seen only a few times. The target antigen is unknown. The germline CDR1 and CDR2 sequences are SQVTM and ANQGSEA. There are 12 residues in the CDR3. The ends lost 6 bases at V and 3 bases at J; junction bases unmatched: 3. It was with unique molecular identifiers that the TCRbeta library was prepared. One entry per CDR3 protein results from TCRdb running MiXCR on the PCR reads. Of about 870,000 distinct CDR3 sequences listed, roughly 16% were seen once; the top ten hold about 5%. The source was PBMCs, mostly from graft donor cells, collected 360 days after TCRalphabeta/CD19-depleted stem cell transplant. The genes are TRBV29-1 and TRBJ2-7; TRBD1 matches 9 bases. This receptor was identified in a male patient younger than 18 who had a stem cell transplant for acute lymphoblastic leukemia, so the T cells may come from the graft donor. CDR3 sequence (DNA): TGCAGCGTGGGACAGGGCGGCTACGAGCAGTACTTC. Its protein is CSVGQGGYEQYF.